This T cell receptor (beta chain) derives from a study of blood T cell repertoires in COVID-19. Study summary: The origin of the acute and convalescent COVID-19 samples was the United States, Italy and Spain.

The CDR3 runs 14 residues. CDR1 is SQVTM, CDR2 ANQGSEA, per germline. Unmatched junction bases numbered 8, after V lost 7 bases and J lost 4 bases. Profiled with immunoSEQ multiplex PCR; TCRdb holds only in-frame clones, not every one. Counted here are under 450,000 clones, approximately 89% occurring once; the ten biggest clones make up 1% to 1.5%. Participant-given clinical history determined each cohort assignment. The receptor was isolated from a man between 25 and 39 years old who had recovered from COVID-19. V is TRBV29-1 and J is TRBJ2-2, with 8 bases that match TRBD1. The sample was PBMCs or T cells enriched from blood (not recorded which). Here the CDR3 reads CSARTGMVTGELFF. The CDR3 coding sequence is TGCAGCGCCCGGACAGGGATGGTCACCGGGGAGCTGTTTTTT.